This record concerns one T cell receptor (beta chain) sequence. This specimen comes from a study of blood T cell repertoires in COVID-19. Whole-study context: Acute-phase and convalescent COVID-19 samples originated in the United States, Italy and Spain.

Clones were sequenced by immunoSEQ multiplex PCR, and TCRdb holds only the in-frame ones, with some missing. The sample shows 65,000 to 85,000 clones, around nine tenths of them seen only once. With 0 bases removed from V and 1 base from J, the gap between germline ends came to 12 bases. This CDR3 is built from 16 residues. The germline gives CDR1 LGHNA, CDR2 YSLEER. The chain links TRBV4-3 to TRBJ1-1, with D possibly matching TRBD1 (6 bases). The receptor was derived from a human donor in a cohort sampled during active COVID-19. Sequencing input: peripheral blood. The CDR3 loop is CASSQDFGTRNTEAFF. In DNA, the CDR3 is TGCGCCAGCAGCCAAGATTTCGGGACACGGAACACTGAAGCTTTCTTT.